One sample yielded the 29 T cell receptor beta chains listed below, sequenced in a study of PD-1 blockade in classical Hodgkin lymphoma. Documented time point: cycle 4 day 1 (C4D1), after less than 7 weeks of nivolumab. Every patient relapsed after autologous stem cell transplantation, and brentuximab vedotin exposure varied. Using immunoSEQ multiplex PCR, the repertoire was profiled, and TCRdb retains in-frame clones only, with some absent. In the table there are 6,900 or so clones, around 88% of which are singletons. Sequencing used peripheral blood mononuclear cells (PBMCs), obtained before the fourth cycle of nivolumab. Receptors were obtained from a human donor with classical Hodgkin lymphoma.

The DNA of the CDR3 is TGCGCCAGCAGCTTAACTAGCGGGAGGAGCACAGATACGCAGTATTTT. It specifies CASSLTSGRSTDTQYF. The chain links TRBV5-1 to TRBJ2-3; 12 bases line up with TRBD2. The CDR3 has 16 amino acids. CDR1 is SGHRS, CDR2 YFSETQ, per germline. The ends lost 2 bases at V and 0 bases at J; junction bases unmatched: 1.

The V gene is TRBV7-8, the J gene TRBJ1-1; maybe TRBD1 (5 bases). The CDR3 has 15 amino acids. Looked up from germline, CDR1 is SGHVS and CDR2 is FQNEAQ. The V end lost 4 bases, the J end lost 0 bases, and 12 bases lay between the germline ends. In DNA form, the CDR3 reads TGTGCCAGCAGCTCAGGGACGGCTATGAACACTGAAGCTTTCTTT. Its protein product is CASSSGTAMNTEAFF.

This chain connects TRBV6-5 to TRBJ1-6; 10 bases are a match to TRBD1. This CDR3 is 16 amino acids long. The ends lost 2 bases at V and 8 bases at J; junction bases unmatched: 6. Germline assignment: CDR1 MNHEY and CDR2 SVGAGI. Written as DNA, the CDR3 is TGTGCCAGCAGTTACGACGGACAGGGGGTACATTCACCCCTCCACTTT. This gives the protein CASSYDGQGVHSPLHF.

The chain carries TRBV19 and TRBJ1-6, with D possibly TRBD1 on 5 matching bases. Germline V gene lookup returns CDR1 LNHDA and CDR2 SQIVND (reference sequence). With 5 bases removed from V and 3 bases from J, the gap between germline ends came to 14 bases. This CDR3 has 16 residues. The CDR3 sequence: CASSSWGSLYNSPLHF. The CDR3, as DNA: TGTGCCAGTAGTTCTTGGGGCAGCCTCTATAATTCACCCCTCCACTTT.

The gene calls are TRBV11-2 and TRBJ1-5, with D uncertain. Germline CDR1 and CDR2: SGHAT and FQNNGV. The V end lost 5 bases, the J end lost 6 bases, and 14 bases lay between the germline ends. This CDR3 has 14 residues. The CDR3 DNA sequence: TGTGCCAGCAGCCCAGTAAAGAACGGTCAGCCCCAGCATTTT. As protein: CASSPVKNGQPQHF.

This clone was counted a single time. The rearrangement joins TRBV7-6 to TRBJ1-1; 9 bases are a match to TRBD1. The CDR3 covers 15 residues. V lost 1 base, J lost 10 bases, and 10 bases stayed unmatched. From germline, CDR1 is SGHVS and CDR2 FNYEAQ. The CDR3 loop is CASSLVAADRGVAFF. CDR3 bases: TGTGCCAGCAGCTTAGTAGCGGCGGACAGGGGAGTAGCTTTCTTT.

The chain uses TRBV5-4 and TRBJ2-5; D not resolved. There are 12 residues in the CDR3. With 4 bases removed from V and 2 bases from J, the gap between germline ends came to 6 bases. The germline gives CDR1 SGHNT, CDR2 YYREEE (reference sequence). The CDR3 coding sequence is TGTGCCAGCAGCATATCACAAGAGACCCAGTACTTC. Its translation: CASSISQETQYF.

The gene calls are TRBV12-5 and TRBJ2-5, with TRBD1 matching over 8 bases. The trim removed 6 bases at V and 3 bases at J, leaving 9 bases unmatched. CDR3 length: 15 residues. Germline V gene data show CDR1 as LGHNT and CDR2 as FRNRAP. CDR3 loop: CASGPGQGGKETQYF. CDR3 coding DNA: TGTGCTAGTGGCCCCGGACAGGGTGGGAAAGAGACCCAGTACTTC.

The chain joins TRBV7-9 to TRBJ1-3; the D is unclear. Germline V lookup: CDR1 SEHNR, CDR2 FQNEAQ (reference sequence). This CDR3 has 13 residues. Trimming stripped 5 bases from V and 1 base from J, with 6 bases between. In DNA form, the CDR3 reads TGTGCCAGCAGCAACGGATCTGGAAACACCATATATTTT. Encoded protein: CASSNGSGNTIYF.

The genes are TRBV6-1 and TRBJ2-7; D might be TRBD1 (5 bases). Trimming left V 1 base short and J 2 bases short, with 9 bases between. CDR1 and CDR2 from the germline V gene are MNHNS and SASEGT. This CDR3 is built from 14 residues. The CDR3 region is CASSEGAGPYEQYV. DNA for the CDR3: TGTGCCAGCAGTGAAGGGGCAGGGCCCTACGAGCAGTACGTC.

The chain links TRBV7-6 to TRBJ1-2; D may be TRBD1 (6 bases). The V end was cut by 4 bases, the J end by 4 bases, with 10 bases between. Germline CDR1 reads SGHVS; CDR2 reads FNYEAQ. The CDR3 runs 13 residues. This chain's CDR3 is CASSSDSSYGYTF. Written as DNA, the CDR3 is TGTGCCAGCAGCTCGGACAGCAGCTATGGCTACACCTTC.

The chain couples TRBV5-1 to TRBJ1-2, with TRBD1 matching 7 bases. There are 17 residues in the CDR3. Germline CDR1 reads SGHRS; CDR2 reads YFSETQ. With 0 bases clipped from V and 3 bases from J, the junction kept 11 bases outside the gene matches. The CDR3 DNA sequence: TGCGCCAGCAGCTTGGGACGCGGGACAGATTTTTACTATGGCTACACCTTC. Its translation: CASSLGRGTDFYYGYTF.

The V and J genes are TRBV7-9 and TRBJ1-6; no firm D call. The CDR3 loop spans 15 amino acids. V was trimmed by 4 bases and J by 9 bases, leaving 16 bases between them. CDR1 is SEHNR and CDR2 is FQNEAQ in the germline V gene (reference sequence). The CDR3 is CASSSWLGRGSPLHF. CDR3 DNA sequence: TGTGCCAGCAGCTCATGGTTAGGGAGAGGTTCACCCCTCCACTTT. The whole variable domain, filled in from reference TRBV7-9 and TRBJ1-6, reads DTGVSQNPRHKITKRGQNVTFRCDPISEHNRLYWYRQTLGQGPEFLTYFQNEAQLEKSRLLSDRFSAERPKGSFSTLEIQRTEQGDSAMYLCASSSWLGRGSPLHFGNGTRLTVT.

This chain's CDR3 is CASSLRPRRGEKLFF. For the CDR3, the DNA is TGCGCCAGCAGCTTACGACCCCGAAGAGGTGAAAAACTGTTTTTT. V gene TRBV5-1 combines with J gene TRBJ1-4; D gene uncertain. The CDR3 has 15 amino acids. V lost 2 bases and J lost 7, with 15 bases in between. Germline lookup yields CDR1 SGHRS and CDR2 YFSETQ.

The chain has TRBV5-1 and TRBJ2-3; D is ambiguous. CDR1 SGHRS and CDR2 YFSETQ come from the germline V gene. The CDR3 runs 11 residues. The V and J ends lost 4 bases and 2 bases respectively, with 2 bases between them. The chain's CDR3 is CASSTTDTQYF. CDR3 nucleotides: TGCGCCAGCAGCACCACAGATACGCAGTATTTT.

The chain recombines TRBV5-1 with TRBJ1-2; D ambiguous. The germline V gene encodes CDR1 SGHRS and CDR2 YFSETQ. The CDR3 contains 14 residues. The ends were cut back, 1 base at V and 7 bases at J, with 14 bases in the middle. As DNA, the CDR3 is TGCGCCAGCAGCTTGAGCAGCTCCGGCCGTGGCTACACCTTC. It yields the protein CASSLSSSGRGYTF.

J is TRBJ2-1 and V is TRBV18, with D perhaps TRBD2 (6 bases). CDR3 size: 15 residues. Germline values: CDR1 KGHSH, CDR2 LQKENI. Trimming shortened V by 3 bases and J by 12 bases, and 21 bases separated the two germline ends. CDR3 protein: CASSPGTEIASGQFF. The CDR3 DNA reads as TGTGCCAGCTCACCTGGGACTGAAATAGCTTCAGGGCAGTTCTTC.

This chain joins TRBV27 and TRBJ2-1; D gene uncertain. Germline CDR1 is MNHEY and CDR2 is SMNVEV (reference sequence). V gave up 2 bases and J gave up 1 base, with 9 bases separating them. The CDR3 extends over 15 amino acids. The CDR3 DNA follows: TGTGCCAGCAGTTTAATATGGCGTTCCTACAATGAGCAGTTCTTC. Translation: CASSLIWRSYNEQFF.

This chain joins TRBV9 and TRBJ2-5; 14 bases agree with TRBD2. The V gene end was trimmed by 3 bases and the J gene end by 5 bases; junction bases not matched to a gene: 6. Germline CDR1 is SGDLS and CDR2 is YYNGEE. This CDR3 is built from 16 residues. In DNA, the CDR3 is TGTGCCAGCAGCGGACTAGCGGGGGGGTTCGGGGAGACCCAGTACTTC. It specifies CASSGLAGGFGETQYF.

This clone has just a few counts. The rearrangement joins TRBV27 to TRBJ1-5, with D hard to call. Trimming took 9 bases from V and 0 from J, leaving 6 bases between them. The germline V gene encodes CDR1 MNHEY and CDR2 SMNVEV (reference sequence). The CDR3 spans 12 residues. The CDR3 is CARGFSNQPQHF. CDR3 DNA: TGTGCCAGAGGGTTTAGCAATCAGCCCCAGCATTTT.

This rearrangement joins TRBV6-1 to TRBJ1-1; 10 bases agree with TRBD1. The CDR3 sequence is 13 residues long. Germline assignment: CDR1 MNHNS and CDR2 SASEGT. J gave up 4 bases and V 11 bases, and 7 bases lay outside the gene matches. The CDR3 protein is CAAAGTGATEAFF. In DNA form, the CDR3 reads TGTGCCGCCGCCGGGACAGGGGCCACTGAAGCTTTCTTT.

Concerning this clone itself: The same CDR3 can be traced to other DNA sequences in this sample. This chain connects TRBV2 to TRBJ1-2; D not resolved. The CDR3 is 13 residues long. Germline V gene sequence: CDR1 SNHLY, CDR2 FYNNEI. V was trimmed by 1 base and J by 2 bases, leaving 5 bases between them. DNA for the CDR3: TGTGCCAGCAGTGAAGAGGGCAACTATGGCTACACCTTC. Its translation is CASSEEGNYGYTF.

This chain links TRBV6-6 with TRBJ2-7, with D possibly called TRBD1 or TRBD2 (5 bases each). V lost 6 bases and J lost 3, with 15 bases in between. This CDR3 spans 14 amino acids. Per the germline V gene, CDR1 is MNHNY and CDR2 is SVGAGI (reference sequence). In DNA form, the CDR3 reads TGTGCCAGCAGGAGGGACCCTCAAGGCTACGAGCAGTACGTC. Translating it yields CASRRDPQGYEQYV.

The CDR3 bases are TGTGCCAGCAGCCTATTAAACACTGAAGCTTTCTTT. Translated: CASSLLNTEAFF. The gene calls are TRBV5-4 and TRBJ1-1; no firm D call. This CDR3 is 12 amino acids long. The V and J ends lost 4 bases and 2 bases respectively, with 6 bases between them. In germline, CDR1 is SGHNT, CDR2 YYREEE (reference sequence).

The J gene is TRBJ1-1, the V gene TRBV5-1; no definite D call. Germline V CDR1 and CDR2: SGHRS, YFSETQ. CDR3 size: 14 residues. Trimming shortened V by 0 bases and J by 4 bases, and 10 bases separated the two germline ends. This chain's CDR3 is CASSLVERGTEAFF. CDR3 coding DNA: TGCGCCAGCAGCTTGGTGGAGCGGGGCACTGAAGCTTTCTTT.

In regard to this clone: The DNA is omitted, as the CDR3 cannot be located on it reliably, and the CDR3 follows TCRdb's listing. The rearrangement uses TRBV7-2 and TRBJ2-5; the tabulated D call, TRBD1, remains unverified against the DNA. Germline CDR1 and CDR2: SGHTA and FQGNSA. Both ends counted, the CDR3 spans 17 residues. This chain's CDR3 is CASSRSSSGQGKETQYF.

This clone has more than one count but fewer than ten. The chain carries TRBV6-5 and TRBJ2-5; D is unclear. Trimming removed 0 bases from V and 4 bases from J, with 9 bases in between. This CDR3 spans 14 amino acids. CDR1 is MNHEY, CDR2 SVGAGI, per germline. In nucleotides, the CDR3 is TGTGCCAGCAGTTACTCCGATTGGGGAGAGACCCAGTACTTC. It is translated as CASSYSDWGETQYF.

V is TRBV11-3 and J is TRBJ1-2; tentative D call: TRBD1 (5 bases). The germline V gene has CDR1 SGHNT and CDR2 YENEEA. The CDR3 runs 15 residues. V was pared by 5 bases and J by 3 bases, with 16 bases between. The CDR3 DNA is TGTGCCAGCAGCCTGCGGTGGGGGACGGACTATGGCTACACCTTC. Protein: CASSLRWGTDYGYTF.

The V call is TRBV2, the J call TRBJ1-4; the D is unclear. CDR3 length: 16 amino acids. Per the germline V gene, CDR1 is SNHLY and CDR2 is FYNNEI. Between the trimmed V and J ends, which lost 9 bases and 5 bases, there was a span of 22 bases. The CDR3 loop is CARGQAPEARNEKLFF. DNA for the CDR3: TGTGCCAGGGGCCAGGCTCCCGAAGCCCGCAATGAAAAACTGTTTTTT.